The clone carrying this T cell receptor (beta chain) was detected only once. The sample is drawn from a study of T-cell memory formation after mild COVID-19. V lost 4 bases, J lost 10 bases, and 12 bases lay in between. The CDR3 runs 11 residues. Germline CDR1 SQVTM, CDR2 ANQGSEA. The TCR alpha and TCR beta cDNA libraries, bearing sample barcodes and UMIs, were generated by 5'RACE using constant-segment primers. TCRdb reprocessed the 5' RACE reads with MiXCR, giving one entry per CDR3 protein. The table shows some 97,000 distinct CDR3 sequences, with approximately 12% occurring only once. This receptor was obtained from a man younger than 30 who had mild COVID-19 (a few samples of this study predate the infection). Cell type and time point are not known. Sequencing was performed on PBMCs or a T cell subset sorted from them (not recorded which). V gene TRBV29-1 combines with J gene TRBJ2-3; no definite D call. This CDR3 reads CSVAAGSAQYF. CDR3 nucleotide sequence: TGCAGCGTTGCGGCCGGGTCAGCGCAGTATTTT.